Presented here are 21 T cell receptor beta chains from one specimen sequenced in a study of OX40 agonist ivuxolimab in advanced cancers. The protocol was immunoSEQ multiplex PCR, while the TCRdb copy is restricted to in-frame clones and leaves out a portion. The sample records over 50,000 clones, approximately 85% being singletons. The sample consisted of CD4+ or CD8+ T cells sorted from blood, taken in a trial of the OX40 agonist ivuxolimab. The receptor set was obtained from an adult with an advanced solid tumor such as melanoma, head and neck, liver or kidney cancer.

The gene calls are TRBV28 and TRBJ2-7; either TRBD1 or TRBD2 may supply D (6 bases each). The V gene's germline CDR1 is MDHEN and CDR2 SYDVKM. CDR3 length: 13 amino acids. Trimming pared 3 bases from V and 3 bases from J, leaving 9 bases between. The CDR3 region has the DNA TGTGCCAGCAGTTTCGGGGGCGGCTACGAGCAGTACTTC. This sequence encodes CASSFGGGYEQYF.

The chain recombines TRBV28 with TRBJ2-1; 11 positions match TRBD2. Germline CDR1 is MDHEN and CDR2 is SYDVKM. The CDR3 is made up of 16 amino acids. V shed 6 bases, J shed 0 bases, and the junction held 4 bases outside the gene matches. CDR3 in DNA: TGTGCCAGCAGCCCACTAGCGGGAGACTCCTACAATGAGCAGTTCTTC. Its translation: CASSPLAGDSYNEQFF.

The J gene is TRBJ1-4, the V gene TRBV11-2; tentatively, D is TRBD1 (5 bases). Between the trimmed V and J ends, which lost 2 bases and 7 bases, there was a span of 5 bases. Germline V lookup: CDR1 SGHAT, CDR2 FQNNGV. The CDR3 totals 12 residues. This CDR3 is CASSLRGEKLFF. CDR3 in DNA: TGTGCCAGCAGCTTAAGGGGTGAAAAACTGTTTTTT.

The chain combines TRBV19 with TRBJ1-2, with a tentative D call TRBD1 (5 bases). The V end was cut by 2 bases, the J end by 7 bases, with 17 bases between. Looked up from germline, CDR1 is LNHDA and CDR2 is SQIVND (reference sequence). There are 15 residues in the CDR3. For the CDR3, the DNA is TGTGCCAGTAGTATATCCGCAGGGAATGTCGCTGGCTACACCTTC. It is translated as CASSISAGNVAGYTF.

The chain employs TRBV18 and TRBJ1-5; 9 nucleotides line up with TRBD1. The V segment lost 3 bases and the J segment 2 bases; nucleotides outside the gene matches: 2. The CDR3 extends over 15 amino acids. CDR1 and CDR2 (germline): KGHSH, LQKENI. CDR3 DNA sequence: TGTGCCAGCTCACCGGGACAGGGCGGCAATCAGCCCCAGCATTTT. It specifies CASSPGQGGNQPQHF.

This clone was seen more than once but under ten times. The V gene is TRBV10-3, the J gene TRBJ1-2, with D perhaps TRBD1 (5 bases). This CDR3 region has 12 residues. Germline CDR1 reads ENHRY; CDR2 reads SYGVKD. Trimming pared 3 bases from V and 8 bases from J, leaving 10 bases between. The CDR3 region has the DNA TGTGCCATCAGTGACCAGGGTAGCGGCTACACCTTC. This encodes CAISDQGSGYTF.

The chain is built from TRBV19 and TRBJ1-1; D is ambiguous. This CDR3 is 13 amino acids long. The germline V and J ends were trimmed by 5 bases and 4 bases, with 11 bases remaining between them. Germline V CDR1 and CDR2: LNHDA, SQIVND (reference sequence). CDR3: CASSPGVGTEAFF. CDR3 nucleotide sequence: TGTGCCAGTAGTCCCGGGGTAGGCACTGAAGCTTTCTTT.

This chain links TRBV2 with TRBJ1-3, with 9 nucleotides matching TRBD1. This CDR3 is 13 amino acids long. J lost 4 bases, V lost 8 bases, and 3 bases had no gene match. Germline V gene sequence: CDR1 SNHLY, CDR2 FYNNEI. The CDR3 sequence is CASFGQGGNTIYF. The DNA for the CDR3 is TGTGCCAGCTTTGGACAGGGGGGAAACACCATATATTTT.

This rearrangement joins TRBV7-9 to TRBJ2-7, with D perhaps TRBD1 (5 bases). The ends were cut back, 1 base at V and 4 bases at J, with 11 bases in the middle. Germline CDR1 reads SEHNR; CDR2 reads FQNEAQ (reference sequence). The CDR3 length is 14 residues. The CDR3 region is CASSLGAQEYEQYF. The CDR3 DNA sequence: TGTGCCAGCAGCTTAGGAGCACAGGAGTACGAGCAGTACTTC.

The CDR3 sequence is CASSLTQDYGYTF. The CDR3 DNA follows: TGTGCCAGCAGTTTAACGCAGGACTATGGCTACACCTTC. The rearrangement links TRBV28 to TRBJ1-2; D gene unclear. This CDR3 region has 13 residues. With 2 bases removed from V and 3 bases from J, the gap between germline ends came to 7 bases. Germline loops: CDR1 MDHEN, CDR2 SYDVKM.

CDR3: CASSEAGTDYGYTF. The CDR3 bases are TGTGCCAGCAGTGAAGCAGGGACAGATTATGGCTACACCTTC. V is TRBV6-1 and J is TRBJ1-2; 7 bases align to TRBD1. Germline V gives CDR1 MNHNS, CDR2 SASEGT. V was pared by 0 bases and J by 5 bases, with 3 bases of the junction left unmatched. CDR3 length equals 14 residues.

The rearrangement links TRBV19 to TRBJ2-2; D might be TRBD1 (5 bases). V lost 4 bases to trimming and J lost 5 bases, with 5 bases between them. This CDR3 has 12 residues. The V gene's germline CDR1 is LNHDA and CDR2 SQIVND (reference sequence). CDR3 coding DNA: TGTGCCAGTAGTACAGGGACCGGGGAGCTGTTTTTT. This gives the protein CASSTGTGELFF.

This clone appeared once. J is TRBJ2-5 and V is TRBV4-1; 7 bases are a match to TRBD1. Gene TRBJ2-7 matches the end of the DNA better, so the J call may be wrong. CDR3 length equals 16 residues. Germline CDR1 MGHRA, CDR2 YSYEKL. CDR3 in amino acids: CASSQVPTTGSGEQYF. CDR3 DNA: TGCGCCAGCAGCCAAGTCCCTACGACAGGGAGCGGCGAGCAGTACTTC.

The chain joins TRBV19 to TRBJ2-1, with 9 positions matching TRBD2. CDR1 and CDR2 from the germline V gene are LNHDA and SQIVND (reference sequence). CDR3 length: 18 amino acids. The V segment lost 0 bases and the J segment 6 bases; nucleotides outside the gene matches: 12. CDR3 DNA sequence: TGTGCCAGTAGTATAGATCAAGGTAGCGGGAGTCGTAGCAATGAGCAGTTCTTC. The encoded protein is CASSIDQGSGSRSNEQFF.

The DNA for the CDR3 is TGTGCCAGCAGGATGACAGGGTCTACGAACACTGAAGCTTTCTTT. Protein sequence: CASRMTGSTNTEAFF. The chain links TRBV6-6 to TRBJ1-1; TRBD1 aligns across 7 bases. From germline, CDR1 is MNHNY and CDR2 SVGAGI (reference sequence). The CDR3 spans 15 residues. V was clipped by 6 bases and J by 1 base; unmatched bases: 8.

The chain combines TRBV30 with TRBJ2-6; possible D gene TRBD1, 5 bases. This CDR3 comprises 16 residues. CDR1 and CDR2 from the germline V gene are GTSNPN and SVGIG (reference sequence). Trimming removed 2 bases at V and 0 bases at J, with 11 bases between. CDR3 coding DNA: TGTGCCTGGAGTTCCAGACAGATCTCTGGGGCCAACGTCCTGACTTTC. It codes for CAWSSRQISGANVLTF.

The V call is TRBV4-2, the J call TRBJ2-5; 10 nucleotides line up with TRBD2. In germline, CDR1 is LGHNA, CDR2 YNFKEQ. The CDR3 totals 15 residues. Trimming took 4 bases from V and 2 from J; bases not matched to a gene: 4. The CDR3: CASSPGLAVQETQYF. CDR3 coding DNA: TGTGCCAGCAGCCCAGGACTAGCGGTTCAAGAGACCCAGTACTTC.

The V gene is TRBV7-9, the J gene TRBJ2-3, with 8 bases that match TRBD2. CDR3 size: 15 residues. In germline, CDR1 is SEHNR, CDR2 FQNEAQ (reference sequence). The trim removed 2 bases at V and 2 bases at J, leaving 3 bases unmatched. The CDR3, as DNA: TGTGCCAGCAGCTTATCTAGCGGGTACACAGATACGCAGTATTTT. Translating gives CASSLSSGYTDTQYF.

The chain recombines TRBV18 with TRBJ2-3; no clear D gene. The CDR3 contains 14 residues. Between the trimmed V and J ends, which lost 0 bases and 0 bases, there was a span of 4 bases. CDR1 KGHSH and CDR2 LQKENI come from the germline V gene. The CDR3 reads CASSPPSSTDTQYF. The CDR3, as DNA: TGTGCCAGCTCACCACCTTCTAGCACAGATACGCAGTATTTT.

This chain uses TRBV7-8 with TRBJ2-1, with D unresolved. Germline CDR1 reads SGHVS; CDR2 reads FQNEAQ. Trimming stripped 2 bases from V and 2 bases from J, with 10 bases between. The CDR3 is made up of 15 amino acids. The CDR3 spells CASSLRFGAYNEQFF. The DNA of the CDR3 is TGTGCCAGCAGCTTACGGTTCGGAGCCTACAATGAGCAGTTCTTC.

Of note for this clone: Other DNA sequences in this specimen translate into the identical CDR3. The chain has TRBV7-9 and TRBJ1-2; D perhaps matches TRBD1 (5 bases). The CDR3 totals 13 residues. The germline V gene has CDR1 SEHNR and CDR2 FQNEAQ (reference sequence). V gave up 3 bases and J gave up 5 bases, with 10 bases separating them. This CDR3 reads CASSFGQGYGYTF. The CDR3 DNA is TGTGCCAGCAGCTTCGGGCAGGGATATGGCTACACCTTC. Based on the CDR3 plus reference TRBV7-9 and TRBJ1-2, the full variable domain is DTGVSQNPRHKITKRGQNVTFRCDPISEHNRLYWYRQTLGQGPEFLTYFQNEAQLEKSRLLSDRFSAERPKGSFSTLEIQRTEQGDSAMYLCASSFGQGYGYTFGSGTRLTVV.